Listed below are T cell receptor beta chains from one sample, sequenced in a study of neurological immune-mediated disorders. A single record per CDR3 protein comes from TCRdb applying MiXCR to the 5' RACE reads. Here the sample spans about 60,000 distinct CDR3 sequences, 3.5% to 4.5% being singletons. Sequenced input: PBMCs. Receptor source: a woman in her 50s with multiple sclerosis. Each CDR3 is given with its conserved first and last residue. Each record gives: D gene, V gene, clone size, J gene, CDR3 length, CDR3 protein, CDR3 DNA. D genes are given only for firm matches. Clone size is given for some rows only: seen once, a few or many times, or a class if the clone is expanded.

d_gene: TRBD1; v_gene: TRBV6-2/TRBV6-3; abundance: many; j_gene: TRBJ2-7; len: 15; CDR3aa: CASSYWTGSIYEQYF; CDR3nt: TGTGCCAGCAGTTATTGGACAGGGAGTATTTACGAGCAGTACTTC
d_gene: NA; v_gene: TRBV2; abundance: many; j_gene: TRBJ2-5; len: 15; CDR3aa: CASSAEGLIQETQYF; CDR3nt: TGTGCCAGCAGCGCCGAGGGACTCATACAAGAGACCCAGTACTTC
d_gene: NA; v_gene: TRBV25-1; abundance: many; j_gene: TRBJ2-5; len: 9; CDR3aa: CASMETQYF; CDR3nt: TGTGCCAGCATGGAGACCCAGTACTTC
d_gene: TRBD1; v_gene: TRBV7-2; abundance: NA; j_gene: TRBJ1-5; len: 15; CDR3aa: CASSPDRGNNQPQNF; CDR3nt: TGTGCCAGCAGCCCGGACAGGGGGAATAATCAGCCCCAGAATTTT
d_gene: NA; v_gene: TRBV7-8; abundance: many; j_gene: TRBJ1-4; len: 13; CDR3aa: CASSLPQLEKLFF; CDR3nt: TGTGCCAGCAGCCTCCCGCAGCTCGAAAAACTGTTTTTT
d_gene: TRBD1; v_gene: TRBV11-2; abundance: few; j_gene: TRBJ2-7; len: 15; CDR3aa: CASSPLTGGSYEQYF; CDR3nt: TGTGCCAGCAGCCCCCTGACAGGGGGTTCGTACGAGCAGTACTTC
d_gene: NA; v_gene: TRBV7-9; abundance: many; j_gene: TRBJ1-3; len: 12; CDR3aa: CASSFGGNTIYF; CDR3nt: TGTGCCAGCAGCTTTGGAGGAAACACCATATATTTT
d_gene: NA; v_gene: TRBV7-2; abundance: many; j_gene: TRBJ2-7; len: 15; CDR3aa: CASSSGTFSSYEQYF; CDR3nt: TGTGCCAGCAGCTCCGGGACATTTTCTTCCTACGAGCAGTACTTC
d_gene: TRBD1; v_gene: TRBV7-8; abundance: many; j_gene: TRBJ1-1; len: 13; CDR3aa: CASSRDREAEAFF; CDR3nt: TGTGCCAGCAGCCGAGACAGGGAGGCTGAAGCTTTCTTT
d_gene: NA; v_gene: TRBV5-1; abundance: many; j_gene: TRBJ1-4; len: 15; CDR3aa: CASSLVTATNEKLFF; CDR3nt: TGCGCCAGCAGCTTGGTCACCGCAACTAATGAAAAACTGTTTTTT
d_gene: TRBD1; v_gene: TRBV20-1; abundance: few; j_gene: TRBJ1-5; len: 14; CDR3aa: CSARGDRGEQPQNF; CDR3nt: TGCAGTGCTAGGGGGGACAGGGGTGAACAGCCCCAGAATTTT
d_gene: TRBD1; v_gene: TRBV7-8; abundance: many; j_gene: TRBJ1-1; len: 14; CDR3aa: CASSPGQGNTEAFF; CDR3nt: TGTGCCAGCAGCCCCGGACAGGGTAACACTGAAGCTTTCTTT
d_gene: NA; v_gene: TRBV5-6; abundance: many; j_gene: TRBJ1-5; len: 14; CDR3aa: CASSHYKGNQPQHF; CDR3nt: TGTGCCAGCAGCCACTACAAGGGGAATCAGCCCCAGCATTTT
d_gene: NA; v_gene: TRBV20-1; abundance: many; j_gene: TRBJ2-7; len: 12; CDR3aa: CSAKGTWGEQYF; CDR3nt: TGCAGTGCCAAAGGGACCTGGGGCGAGCAGTACTTC
d_gene: TRBD2; v_gene: TRBV9; abundance: NA; j_gene: TRBJ2-2; len: 17; CDR3aa: CASSVDPGGTNTGELFF; CDR3nt: TGTGCCAGCAGCGTAGATCCGGGAGGGACGAACACCGGGGAGCTGTTTTTT
d_gene: NA; v_gene: TRBV6-6; abundance: many; j_gene: TRBJ2-2; len: 17; CDR3aa: CASSPLTIPSLPGELFF; CDR3nt: TGTGCCAGCAGCCCCTTGACAATCCCTTCTCTTCCCGGGGAGCTGTTTTTT
d_gene: TRBD2; v_gene: TRBV5-6; abundance: many; j_gene: TRBJ2-7; len: 14; CDR3aa: CASSPSGINREQYF; CDR3nt: TGTGCCAGCAGCCCTAGCGGGATAAACCGCGAGCAGTACTTC
d_gene: TRBD1; v_gene: TRBV11-2; abundance: many; j_gene: TRBJ2-7; len: 14; CDR3aa: CASSFGTGNDEQYF; CDR3nt: TGTGCCAGCAGCTTCGGGACAGGGAACGACGAGCAGTACTTC
d_gene: TRBD1; v_gene: TRBV5-1; abundance: many; j_gene: TRBJ2-3; len: 15; CDR3aa: CASSLPGQGTDTQYF; CDR3nt: TGCGCCAGCAGCCTTCCTGGACAGGGCACAGATACGCAGTATTTT
d_gene: TRBD1; v_gene: TRBV12-3/TRBV12-4; abundance: many; j_gene: TRBJ1-2; len: 14; CDR3aa: CASRTTGTGRGYTF; CDR3nt: TGTGCCAGCAGAACGACCGGGACAGGGCGGGGCTACACCTTC
d_gene: NA; v_gene: TRBV29-1; abundance: many; j_gene: TRBJ2-5; len: 13; CDR3aa: CSVEDRAQETQYF; CDR3nt: TGCAGCGTTGAAGATAGGGCTCAAGAGACCCAGTACTTC
d_gene: NA; v_gene: TRBV9; abundance: many; j_gene: TRBJ2-7; len: 14; CDR3aa: CASSVASDPYEQYF; CDR3nt: TGTGCCAGCAGCGTGGCTTCCGACCCCTACGAGCAGTACTTC
d_gene: NA; v_gene: TRBV12-3/TRBV12-4; abundance: many; j_gene: TRBJ2-3; len: 13; CDR3aa: CATAETNTDTQYF; CDR3nt: TGTGCCACCGCTGAGACCAACACAGATACGCAGTATTTT
d_gene: NA; v_gene: TRBV10-3; abundance: many; j_gene: TRBJ1-1; len: 13; CDR3aa: CANQPGPNTEAFF; CDR3nt: TGTGCCAACCAGCCTGGACCGAACACTGAAGCTTTCTTT
d_gene: TRBD1; v_gene: TRBV7-2; abundance: NA; j_gene: TRBJ2-7; len: 14; CDR3aa: CASSFRGGQYEQYF; CDR3nt: TGTGCCAGCAGCTTTCGAGGGGGCCAGTACGAGCAGTACTTC
d_gene: NA; v_gene: TRBV7-6; abundance: many; j_gene: TRBJ1-1; len: 14; CDR3aa: CASSLGLMNTEAFF; CDR3nt: TGTGCCAGCAGCTTAGGCTTAATGAACACTGAAGCTTTCTTT
d_gene: NA; v_gene: TRBV7-9; abundance: many; j_gene: TRBJ2-1; len: 14; CDR3aa: CASSNRAPRVEQFF; CDR3nt: TGTGCCAGCAGCAATCGGGCCCCCCGGGTTGAGCAGTTCTTC
d_gene: NA; v_gene: TRBV3-1; abundance: many; j_gene: TRBJ1-6; len: 14; CDR3aa: CASAAGNRNSPLHF; CDR3nt: TGTGCCAGCGCGGCGGGGAACCGTAATTCACCCCTCCACTTT
d_gene: TRBD1; v_gene: TRBV4-2; abundance: many; j_gene: TRBJ2-7; len: 15; CDR3aa: CASSQGTGPTYEQYF; CDR3nt: TGTGCCAGCAGCCAGGGGACAGGGCCCACCTACGAGCAGTACTTC
d_gene: NA; v_gene: TRBV6-1; abundance: many; j_gene: TRBJ2-5; len: 15; CDR3aa: CASSENRVVIETQYF; CDR3nt: TGTGCCAGCAGTGAAAACAGGGTGGTCATTGAGACCCAGTACTTC
d_gene: NA; v_gene: TRBV5-1; abundance: NA; j_gene: TRBJ2-3; len: 14; CDR3aa: CASGQLAGTDTQYF; CDR3nt: TGCGCCAGCGGACAGCTAGCAGGGACAGATACGCAGTATTTT
d_gene: NA; v_gene: TRBV5-1; abundance: many; j_gene: TRBJ1-2; len: 14; CDR3aa: CASSSPGGNYGYTF; CDR3nt: TGCGCCAGCAGCTCCCCCGGAGGGAACTATGGCTACACCTTC
d_gene: NA; v_gene: TRBV29-1; abundance: many; j_gene: TRBJ2-1; len: 13; CDR3aa: CSVEGPLSGEQFF; CDR3nt: TGCAGCGTTGAGGGACCCTTGTCGGGTGAGCAGTTCTTC
d_gene: NA; v_gene: TRBV20-1; abundance: many; j_gene: TRBJ1-1; len: 13; CDR3aa: CSAGVASDAEAFF; CDR3nt: TGCAGTGCAGGGGTTGCTTCGGACGCTGAAGCTTTCTTT
d_gene: NA; v_gene: TRBV12-3/TRBV12-4; abundance: many; j_gene: TRBJ2-1; len: 13; CDR3aa: CASSLAGGTEQFF; CDR3nt: TGTGCCAGCAGTTTAGCGGGGGGTACCGAGCAGTTCTTC
d_gene: TRBD2; v_gene: TRBV30; abundance: NA; j_gene: TRBJ2-1; len: 16; CDR3aa: CAWSVRGLAGDNEQFF; CDR3nt: TGTGCCTGGAGTGTACGAGGCCTAGCGGGAGACAATGAGCAGTTCTTC
d_gene: NA; v_gene: TRBV19; abundance: NA; j_gene: TRBJ2-7; len: 13; CDR3aa: CASSVTASVEQYF; CDR3nt: TGTGCCAGTAGTGTGACAGCTTCAGTCGAGCAGTACTTC
d_gene: NA; v_gene: TRBV20-1; abundance: many; j_gene: TRBJ2-3; len: 16; CDR3aa: CSARDRDTTWQDTQYF; CDR3nt: TGCAGTGCTAGAGATCGGGACACAACCTGGCAAGATACGCAGTATTTT
d_gene: NA; v_gene: TRBV7-9; abundance: many; j_gene: TRBJ2-3; len: 17; CDR3aa: CASSLAWSAGITDTQYF; CDR3nt: TGTGCCAGCAGCTTAGCGTGGTCGGCAGGGATCACAGATACGCAGTATTTT
d_gene: TRBD1; v_gene: TRBV7-2; abundance: many; j_gene: TRBJ1-2; len: 15; CDR3aa: CASSSQGALGYGYTF; CDR3nt: TGTGCCAGCAGCTCGCAGGGGGCTCTTGGGTATGGCTACACCTTC
d_gene: NA; v_gene: TRBV12-3/TRBV12-4; abundance: many; j_gene: TRBJ1-1; len: 13; CDR3aa: CASSLQGNTEAFF; CDR3nt: TGTGCCAGCAGTTTACAGGGGAACACTGAAGCTTTCTTT
d_gene: TRBD1; v_gene: TRBV5-1; abundance: many; j_gene: TRBJ2-5; len: 14; CDR3aa: CASSGPTGLETQYF; CDR3nt: TGCGCCAGCAGCGGCCCGACAGGGCTAGAGACCCAGTACTTC
d_gene: TRBD2; v_gene: TRBV10-3; abundance: many; j_gene: TRBJ2-1; len: 16; CDR3aa: CAISESLAETYNEQFF; CDR3nt: TGTGCCATCAGTGAGTCCCTAGCGGAAACCTACAATGAGCAGTTCTTC
d_gene: NA; v_gene: TRBV20-1; abundance: many; j_gene: TRBJ1-2; len: 12; CDR3aa: CSASSGAAGYTF; CDR3nt: TGCAGTGCTAGCTCGGGGGCGGCTGGCTACACCTTC
d_gene: TRBD1; v_gene: TRBV12-3/TRBV12-4; abundance: many; j_gene: TRBJ2-5; len: 15; CDR3aa: CASSHRQGVGETQYF; CDR3nt: TGTGCCAGCAGTCACCGACAGGGGGTGGGAGAGACCCAGTACTTC
d_gene: TRBD1; v_gene: TRBV20-1; abundance: many; j_gene: TRBJ2-7; len: 13; CDR3aa: CSARENNPGTAFF; CDR3nt: TGCAGTGCTAGAGAGAATAACCCCGGGACAGCCTTCTTC
d_gene: NA; v_gene: TRBV7-9; abundance: many; j_gene: TRBJ1-2; len: 13; CDR3aa: CASSPPGNYGYTF; CDR3nt: TGTGCCAGCAGTCCCCCGGGGAACTATGGCTACACCTTC
d_gene: TRBD2; v_gene: TRBV24-1; abundance: many; j_gene: TRBJ2-3; len: 16; CDR3aa: CATSDSGLARTDTQYF; CDR3nt: TGTGCCACCAGTGATTCCGGACTAGCGAGGACAGATACGCAGTATTTT
d_gene: NA; v_gene: TRBV27; abundance: many; j_gene: TRBJ2-6; len: 14; CDR3aa: CASGDSSGANVLTF; CDR3nt: TGTGCCAGCGGAGACAGCTCTGGGGCCAACGTCCTGACTTTC